This T cell receptor (beta chain) comes out of a study of graft-versus-host responses after intestinal transplantation. Study outcomes and limitations: Individuals carrying graft-donor T cell macrochimerism showed high graft-versus-host to host-versus-graft clonal ratios in allografts. Detected in recipient marrow were GvH clones, some of which were first observed in ileum or blood.

Trimming pared 5 bases from V and 8 bases from J, leaving 15 bases between. The CDR3 covers 13 residues. Looked up from germline, CDR1 is MNHNS and CDR2 is SASEGT. Processing of graft tissue released intraepithelial and lamina propria lymphocytes. TCRdb's table, derived via immunoSEQ multiplex PCR, lists solely in-frame clones and lacks some. There are tens of thousands of clones in the sample; approximately 88% occur only once, and approximately 1.7% lies in the top ten. Details on this clone: No antigen is known for it.

Sample: ileum tissue, taken approximately 56 weeks after transplant. The chain couples TRBV6-1 to TRBJ1-2; D unresolved. This sequence was found in a human patient who received an intestinal transplant, so some T cells may come from the graft donor. As DNA, the CDR3 is TGTGCCAGCAGTTCGGACGGGTCTCGGGGCTACACCTTC. Translated: CASSSDGSRGYTF.